The T cell receptor beta chain described here comes from a study of OX40 agonist ivuxolimab in advanced cancers. About the research overall: While on treatment, patients had intravenous ivuxolimab at 0.01 to 10 mg/kg every 2 weeks. Participants could have had prior anti-PD-1, anti-PD-L1 or anti-CTLA-4 therapy, and less than 45% had some. Patients assigned to dose escalation were diagnosed with hepatocellular carcinoma, melanoma, renal cell or head and neck cancer.

The CDR3 has 13 amino acids. Between the trimmed V and J ends, which lost 1 base and 2 bases, there was a span of 5 bases. The V gene's germline CDR1 is SNHLY and CDR2 FYNNEI. The repertoire was sequenced with immunoSEQ multiplex PCR; TCRdb's copy has only in-frame clones and lacks some. The sample gives more than 70,000 clones, 75% to 95% of which show up once; 1.5% to 2% is in the top ten. With respect to this clone: Antigen: not known.

General study findings and limits: At doses 0.1 to 3.0 mg/kg, CD4+ and CD8+ clones expanded.

Sequencing used CD4+ or CD8+ T cells sorted from blood, obtained in a trial of the OX40 agonist ivuxolimab. The TCR originated in an adult with an advanced solid tumor such as melanoma, head and neck, liver or kidney cancer. This rearrangement joins TRBV2 to TRBJ1-1; D call uncertain. This CDR3 reads CASSEETNTEAFF. CDR3 sequence (DNA): TGTGCCAGCAGTGAAGAGACAAACACTGAAGCTTTCTTT.